The next 23 T cell receptor beta chains were all read from a single sample in a study of blood T cell repertoires in COVID-19. The table came from immunoSEQ multiplex PCR; TCRdb's copy has only in-frame clones and leaves some out. This sample yields about 340,000 clones, of which 80% to 90% are seen a single time; about 7.1% belongs to the top ten. Sequencing was done on a sample of peripheral blood. These receptors all stem from a woman aged 55-69 years with COVID-19, enrolled during active disease.

The V call is TRBV2, the J call TRBJ2-3; weak D call: TRBD1 (6 bases). The germline V and J ends were trimmed by 7 bases and 2 bases, with 7 bases remaining between them. Germline CDR1 and CDR2: SNHLY and FYNNEI. The CDR3 totals 12 residues. The CDR3 coding sequence is TGTGCCAGCAAGGGGGACACAGATACGCAGTATTTT. It yields the protein CASKGDTDTQYF.

The V call is TRBV5-1, the J call TRBJ2-7; 11 nucleotides match TRBD2. This CDR3 has 16 residues. Germline trimming cut 2 bases from V and 0 bases from J; bases unmatched to any gene: 4. Per the germline V gene, CDR1 is SGHRS and CDR2 is YFSETQ. For the CDR3, the DNA is TGCGCCAGCAGCTTTACTAGCGGGGGAAGCTCCTACGAGCAGTACTTC. It specifies CASSFTSGGSSYEQYF.

The chain links TRBV19 to TRBJ2-2; TRBD1 matches at 10 bases. This CDR3 region has 16 residues. Germline lookup yields CDR1 LNHDA and CDR2 SQIVND (reference sequence). The J segment lost 4 bases and the V segment lost 5 bases, leaving 7 bases of the junction unmatched. The CDR3 region is CASSPWDRGRTGELFF. Written as DNA, the CDR3 is TGTGCCAGTAGTCCCTGGGACAGGGGCCGCACCGGGGAGCTGTTTTTT.

The chain has TRBV15 and TRBJ2-7; D gene ambiguous. The CDR3 sequence is 17 residues long. The V and J ends lost 5 bases and 0 bases respectively, with 20 bases between them. CDR1 and CDR2 from the germline V gene are LNHNV and YYDKDF (reference sequence). CDR3 loop: CATSPSQGLRSSYEQYF. CDR3 coding DNA: TGTGCCACCAGCCCATCCCAAGGCCTAAGGAGCTCCTACGAGCAGTACTTC.

This clone was picked up one time. CDR3 in DNA: TGTGCCAGCAGCGGACCCCGGGACAAAAGCTATGGCTACACCTTC. Translated: CASSGPRDKSYGYTF. V gene TRBV9 combines with J gene TRBJ1-2; weak D call: TRBD1 (6 bases). Germline-derived CDR1 and CDR2 are SGDLS and YYNGEE. The CDR3 is 15 residues long. V was cut by 3 bases and J by 4 bases, with 16 bases left in between.

V usage is TRBV7-8 and J usage is TRBJ2-5; D unclear. This CDR3 spans 12 amino acids. Deletions cut 5 bases from V and 7 bases from J, with 11 bases between. CDR1 and CDR2 from the germline V gene are SGHVS and FQNEAQ. The CDR3 nucleotides read TGTGCCAGCAGCCCGAGGTTTGGGACCCAGTACTTC. This encodes CASSPRFGTQYF. Based on the CDR3 plus reference TRBV7-8 and TRBJ2-5, the full variable domain is GAGVSQSPRYKVAKRGQDVALRCDPISGHVSLFWYQQALGQGPEFLTYFQNEAQLDKSGLPSDRFFAERPEGSVSTLKIQRTQQEDSAVYLCASSPRFGTQYFGPGTRLLVL.

The gene calls are TRBV5-5 and TRBJ2-7; weak D call: TRBD1 (5 bases). This CDR3 contains 14 residues. Germline CDR1 is SGHKS and CDR2 is YYEKEE (reference sequence). Between the trimmed V and J ends, which lost 0 bases and 4 bases, there was a span of 11 bases. The CDR3 reads CASSLAPQGYEQYF. The DNA of the CDR3 is TGTGCCAGCAGCTTGGCCCCTCAGGGATACGAGCAGTACTTC.

The chain employs TRBV27 and TRBJ2-1; D not certain. The CDR3 consists of 15 residues. V was cut by 3 bases and J by 2 bases, with 11 bases left in between. Germline values: CDR1 MNHEY, CDR2 SMNVEV (reference sequence). The CDR3 DNA follows: TGTGCCAGCAGTTTTCCGGGTCGGGCCTACAATGAGCAGTTCTTC. Its protein product is CASSFPGRAYNEQFF.

This chain joins TRBV19 and TRBJ1-2, with D perhaps matching TRBD1 (5 bases). CDR3 size: 16 residues. Per germline, CDR1 LNHDA and CDR2 SQIVND (reference sequence). V was cut by 6 bases and J by 1 base, with 18 bases left in between. The DNA of the CDR3 is TGTGCCAGTAGCCATCCGGGATGGGGGGATAACTATGGCTACACCTTC. Translation: CASSHPGWGDNYGYTF. The full variable domain, in which reference TRBV19 and TRBJ1-2 provide the parts outside the CDR3, is DGGITQSPKYLFRKEGQNVTLSCEQNLNHDAMYWYRQDPGQGLRLIYYSQIVNDFQKGDIAEGYSVSREKKESFPLTVTSAQKNPTAFYLCASSHPGWGDNYGYTFGSGTRLTVV.

This clone has just a few counts. This chain joins TRBV9 and TRBJ2-7, with D possibly being TRBD1 (6 bases). Trimming took off 4 bases at V and 2 bases at J, with 16 bases between the two ends. Looked up from germline, CDR1 is SGDLS and CDR2 is YYNGEE. The CDR3 runs 15 residues. CDR3 DNA sequence: TGTGCCAGCAGCTTAGAGGGGGACGGAACCTACGAGCAGTACTTC. Encoded protein: CASSLEGDGTYEQYF.

V is TRBV12-3 or TRBV12-4 and J is TRBJ1-1; the D gene is possibly TRBD1 (5 bases). CDR3 length: 11 residues. Trimming left V 1 base short and J 8 bases short, with 5 bases between. The CDR3 region is CASSLEGEAFF. The CDR3 bases are TGTGCCAGCAGTTTAGAGGGGGAAGCTTTCTTT.

The chain recombines TRBV9 with TRBJ1-1; D is undetermined. Trimming removed 3 bases at V and 1 base at J, with 16 bases between. Germline V gene data show CDR1 as SGDLS and CDR2 as YYNGEE. CDR3 length: 16 residues. The DNA for the CDR3 is TGTGCCAGCAGCGGGGGTCCGGGAGAAAAGAACACTGAAGCTTTCTTT. The encoded protein is CASSGGPGEKNTEAFF.

V gene TRBV6-2 or TRBV6-3 combines with J gene TRBJ1-5; 10 nucleotides align to TRBD1. Per germline, CDR1 MNHEY and CDR2 SVGEGT. This CDR3 region has 17 residues. The J segment lost 1 base and the V segment lost 5 bases, leaving 8 bases of the junction unmatched. The CDR3 sequence is CASSPGQGIGSNQPQHF. DNA of the CDR3: TGTGCCAGCAGTCCGGGACAGGGGATTGGAAGCAATCAGCCCCAGCATTTT.

The chain carries TRBV4-1 and TRBJ1-2; perhaps TRBD1 as D (6 bases). Trimming took off 1 base at V and 4 bases at J, with 13 bases between the two ends. The germline V gene encodes CDR1 MGHRA and CDR2 YSYEKL. CDR3 length equals 15 residues. In DNA form, the CDR3 reads TGCGCCAGCAGCCAAGCGCCAGGGGATGTCTATGGCTACACCTTC. Protein sequence: CASSQAPGDVYGYTF.

The chain uses TRBV9 and TRBJ2-1; the match to TRBD1 covers 7 bases. V lost 4 bases and J lost 5; bases outside the gene matches: 6. This CDR3 has 14 residues. Germline CDR1 and CDR2: SGDLS and YYNGEE. The chain's CDR3 is CASSTYRGNNEQFF. The CDR3 nucleotides are TGTGCCAGCAGCACCTACAGGGGTAACAATGAGCAGTTCTTC. Using reference TRBV9 and TRBJ2-1 for the parts outside the CDR3, the full variable domain is DSGVTQTPKHLITATGQRVTLRCSPRSGDLSVYWYQQSLDQGLQFLIQYYNGEERAKGNILERFSAQQFPDLHSELNLSSLELGDSALYFCASSTYRGNNEQFFGPGTRLTVL.

This clone was recorded only once. The chain uses TRBV19 and TRBJ1-4, with 8 bases that match TRBD1. The V and J ends lost 6 bases and 8 bases, in that order; junction bases with no gene match: 8. The length of the CDR3 is 14 residues. Germline loops: CDR1 LNHDA, CDR2 SQIVND (reference sequence). The CDR3 DNA is TGTGCCAGTAGACCCCGGGACAGGTTCGAAAAACTGTTTTTT. Translated: CASRPRDRFEKLFF.

This sequence joins TRBV5-6 and TRBJ2-7; 7 bases fit TRBD1. This CDR3 region has 14 residues. With 5 bases clipped from V and 2 bases from J, the junction kept 7 bases outside the gene matches. The germline V gene encodes CDR1 SGHDT and CDR2 YYEEEE. CDR3 nucleotide sequence: TGTGCCAGCAGTCCCTGGACAGGAACCTACGAGCAGTACTTC. It codes for CASSPWTGTYEQYF.

The J gene is TRBJ1-5, the V gene TRBV9, with D unresolved. Between the trimmed V and J ends, which lost 3 bases and 4 bases, there was a span of 11 bases. The CDR3 has 14 amino acids. Germline V gives CDR1 SGDLS, CDR2 YYNGEE. This chain's CDR3 is CASSAGGFNQPQHF. The CDR3 DNA sequence: TGTGCCAGCAGCGCCGGAGGTTTTAATCAGCCCCAGCATTTT.

Comments on this clone: Other DNA variants within this sample encode the same CDR3. This CDR3 reads CASSPALGSGANVLTF. In nucleotides, the CDR3 is TGTGCCAGCAGCCCAGCGCTGGGCTCTGGGGCCAACGTCCTGACTTTC. V usage is TRBV7-3 and J usage is TRBJ2-6; D gene uncertain. Germline V CDR1 and CDR2: SGHTA, FQGTGA. This CDR3 contains 16 residues. Deletions cut 5 bases from V and 0 bases from J, with 11 bases between.

The gene calls are TRBV11-2 and TRBJ2-6; D unclear. In germline, CDR1 is SGHAT, CDR2 FQNNGV. Trimming left V 2 bases short and J 12 bases short, with 11 bases between. The CDR3 totals 13 residues. DNA for the CDR3: TGTGCCAGCAGCTTAACTAAAGCCGGCGTCCTGACTTTC. Translated: CASSLTKAGVLTF.

The chain couples TRBV4-1 to TRBJ1-6, with a possible D match to TRBD1 (6 bases). Trimming left V 0 bases short and J 9 bases short, with 12 bases between. The germline CDR1 and CDR2 sequences are MGHRA and YSYEKL. This CDR3 has 15 residues. CDR3 amino acids: CASSQDRGYSSPLHF. The CDR3 DNA reads as TGCGCCAGCAGCCAAGACAGGGGTTATTCTTCACCCCTCCACTTT.

The J gene is TRBJ1-5, the V gene TRBV5-1; weak D call: TRBD1 (6 bases). The CDR3 consists of 14 residues. Trimming stripped 4 bases from V and 3 bases from J, with 11 bases between. The V gene's germline CDR1 is SGHRS and CDR2 YFSETQ. The chain's CDR3 is CASSPQGNNQPQHF. The CDR3 DNA reads TGCGCCAGCAGCCCCCAGGGGAACAATCAGCCCCAGCATTTT. The whole variable domain, remainder taken from reference TRBV5-1 and TRBJ1-5, is KAGVTQTPRYLIKTRGQQVTLSCSPISGHRSVSWYQQTPGQGLQFLFEYFSETQRNKGNFPGRFSGRQFSNSRSEMNVSTLELGDSALYLCASSPQGNNQPQHFGDGTRLSIL.

The chain has TRBV4-2 and TRBJ1-1; 7 bases match TRBD1. V lost 1 base and J lost 5; bases outside the gene matches: 10. The CDR3 spans 16 residues. The germline V gene encodes CDR1 LGHNA and CDR2 YNFKEQ. The CDR3 reads CASSQGRATGITEAFF. CDR3 nucleotides: TGTGCCAGCAGCCAAGGACGTGCGACAGGGATTACTGAAGCTTTCTTT.